The next 20 T cell receptor beta chains were all read from a single sample in a study of cytomegalovirus exposure and HLA in healthy donors (dated 2017 in TCRdb). The library was prepared using the immunoSEQ multiplex PCR assay. In its TCRdb copy, this immuneACCESS table keeps in-frame sequences only and misses some clones. Where compared with another copy, unresolved V genes explain less than half of these, and the others have no known cause. The sample has tens of thousands of clones on record, roughly nine tenths of them singletons. Roughly 8.4% of the sample is taken by the ten largest. Sequenced sample: PBMCs. All receptors derive from a woman aged 18 to 35 in good health and CMV-seropositive.

The chain joins TRBV4-3 to TRBJ1-3; 7 nucleotides align to TRBD1. V lost 3 bases to trimming and J lost 2 bases; unmatched junction nucleotides: 4. Germline V lookup: CDR1 LGHNA, CDR2 YSLEER. CDR3 length equals 15 residues. The CDR3 reads CASSQRTGTGNTIYF. The DNA for the CDR3 is TGCGCCAGCAGCCAGAGGACAGGCACTGGAAACACCATATATTTT.

This chain joins TRBV19 and TRBJ2-1, with a possible D match to TRBD1 (5 bases). V lost 0 bases and J lost 7, with 10 bases in between. Germline loops: CDR1 LNHDA, CDR2 SQIVND (reference sequence). The CDR3 is made up of 14 amino acids. CDR3 DNA: TGTGCCAGTAGTATAGATTCACAGGTAAATGAGCAGTTCTTC. Protein: CASSIDSQVNEQFF.

The CDR3: CASSQGLGQGSDNSPLHF. The CDR3 nucleotides are TGTGCCAGCAGCCAAGGATTGGGACAGGGTTCGGATAATTCACCCCTCCACTTT. J is TRBJ1-6 and V is TRBV4-2; 9 bases map to TRBD1. V gave up 1 base and J gave up 5 bases; unmatched junction bases: 9. CDR1 and CDR2 from the germline V gene are LGHNA and YNFKEQ. The CDR3 spans 18 residues.

This chain joins TRBV4-2 and TRBJ2-7; D is perhaps TRBD2 (5 bases). The CDR3 is 14 amino acids. V gave up 1 base and J gave up 4 bases, with 11 bases separating them. Germline assignment: CDR1 LGHNA and CDR2 YNFKEQ. The CDR3 protein is CASSQVEGPYEQYF. In nucleotides, the CDR3 is TGTGCCAGCAGCCAAGTCGAGGGCCCATACGAGCAGTACTTC.

This clone occurred once. This chain uses TRBV14 with TRBJ1-1, with D hard to call. The CDR3 loop spans 12 amino acids. Germline CDR1 is SGHDN and CDR2 is FVKESK. V was shortened by 5 bases and J by 1 base, with 5 bases between the two germline ends. CDR3 in DNA: TGTGCCAGCAGCAACGGGAACACTGAAGCTTTCTTT. This sequence encodes CASSNGNTEAFF.

This chain joins TRBV19 and TRBJ1-1; no reliable D call. From germline, CDR1 is LNHDA and CDR2 SQIVND (reference sequence). The germline V and J ends were trimmed by 4 bases and 1 base, with 7 bases remaining between them. The CDR3 extends over 13 amino acids. The CDR3 spells CASSKTENTEAFF. The CDR3 DNA reads as TGTGCCAGTAGTAAAACAGAGAACACTGAAGCTTTCTTT.

The chain recombines TRBV13 with TRBJ1-1, with D possibly matching TRBD1 (6 bases). V dropped 5 bases and J dropped 0 bases, with 16 bases sitting between them. From germline, CDR1 is PRHDT and CDR2 FYEKMQ (reference sequence). This CDR3 spans 16 amino acids. The CDR3, as DNA: TGTGCCAGCAGCACAACCACAGGGCTGATGAACACTGAAGCTTTCTTT. Translation: CASSTTTGLMNTEAFF.

This sequence joins TRBV19 and TRBJ1-5; D possibly corresponds to TRBD1 (5 bases). There are 16 residues in the CDR3. Germline CDR1 and CDR2: LNHDA and SQIVND (reference sequence). Trimming stripped 2 bases from V and 0 bases from J, with 11 bases between. The CDR3 spells CASSIRTGSSNQPQHF. The CDR3 DNA is TGTGCCAGTAGTATAAGAACAGGTAGTAGCAATCAGCCCCAGCATTTT.

The J gene is TRBJ2-7, the V gene TRBV4-1; 9 nucleotides agree with TRBD2. The J segment lost 3 bases and the V segment lost 1 base, leaving 7 bases of the junction unmatched. The CDR3 has 16 residues. Germline CDR1 MGHRA, CDR2 YSYEKL. The CDR3 spells CASSQVGGGGLYEQYF. The CDR3, as DNA: TGCGCCAGCAGCCAAGTAGGCGGGGGGGGGCTCTACGAGCAGTACTTC.

This rearrangement joins TRBV25-1 to TRBJ2-1; D perhaps matches TRBD2 (6 bases). The CDR3 has 14 residues. Germline-derived CDR1 and CDR2 are MGHDK and SYGVNS. Trimming removed 8 bases from V and 10 bases from J, with 21 bases in between. CDR3 coding DNA: TGTGCCAGCCCCCGGGACTCTCGTCTGGGGGAGCAGTTCTTC. As protein: CASPRDSRLGEQFF.

The chain joins TRBV27 to TRBJ1-4; maybe TRBD1 (6 bases). V was trimmed by 4 bases and J by 6 bases, leaving 18 bases between them. CDR1 and CDR2 (germline): MNHEY, SMNVEV (reference sequence). This CDR3 comprises 16 residues. In DNA form, the CDR3 reads TGTGCCAGCAGTTACCTGCCGACAGGCGTTTATGAAAAACTGTTTTTT. It encodes CASSYLPTGVYEKLFF.

DNA of the CDR3: TGCGCCAGCAGCTCCGGGACTAGCCAAGAGACCCAGTACTTC. Its translation: CASSSGTSQETQYF. The rearrangement joins TRBV5-1 to TRBJ2-5; 8 nucleotides match TRBD2. Germline V lookup: CDR1 SGHRS, CDR2 YFSETQ. The junction had 2 bases not matched to a gene; V was cut back by 3 bases and J by 1 base. The CDR3 runs to 14 residues.

The chain carries TRBV4-2 and TRBJ1-6; a possible D gene is TRBD1 (5 bases). V was shortened by 4 bases and J by 7 bases, with 14 bases between the two germline ends. This CDR3 spans 15 amino acids. In germline, CDR1 is LGHNA, CDR2 YNFKEQ. CDR3 sequence (DNA): TGTGCCAGCAGCCGTCAGCAGGGTTACAATTCACCCCTCCACTTT. It translates to CASSRQQGYNSPLHF.

DNA of the CDR3: TGTGCCAGCTCACATGAGGGAGGTTGGTCCTACGAGCAGTACTTC. It yields the protein CASSHEGGWSYEQYF. The chain couples TRBV18 to TRBJ2-7; TRBD2 might be the D (6 bases). There are 15 residues in the CDR3. With 4 bases removed from V and 1 base from J, the gap between germline ends came to 14 bases. Per the germline V gene, CDR1 is KGHSH and CDR2 is LQKENI.

J is TRBJ2-3 and V is TRBV7-2; 11 bases are a match to TRBD2. Trimming cost V 4 bases and J 2 bases; bases outside gene matches: 2. This CDR3 comprises 15 residues. Germline V gives CDR1 SGHTA, CDR2 FQGNSA. CDR3 residues: CASSWTSGFTDTQYF. CDR3 bases: TGTGCCAGCAGCTGGACTAGCGGGTTCACAGATACGCAGTATTTT.

The chain carries TRBV7-2 and TRBJ1-5, with D possibly matching TRBD1 (6 bases). Trimming removed 1 base at V and 5 bases at J, with 12 bases between. There are 15 residues in the CDR3. Germline values: CDR1 SGHTA, CDR2 FQGNSA. CDR3 bases: TGTGCCAGCAGCTTAGTGGACAGTCGATATCAGCCCCAGCATTTT. Translating gives CASSLVDSRYQPQHF. Drawing the rest from reference TRBV7-2 and TRBJ1-5, the complete variable domain is GAGVSQSPSNKVTEKGKDVELRCDPISGHTALYWYRQSLGQGLEFLIYFQGNSAPDKSGLPSDRFSAERTGGSVSTLTIQRTQQEDSAVYLCASSLVDSRYQPQHFGDGTRLSIL.

This chain connects TRBV6-6 to TRBJ2-7; 10 bases fit TRBD1. V was clipped by 7 bases and J by 5 bases; unmatched bases: 8. CDR3 length equals 14 residues. The V gene's germline CDR1 is MNHNY and CDR2 SVGAGI (reference sequence). CDR3 amino acids: CASTPGTGVHEQYF. The DNA of the CDR3 is TGTGCCAGCACCCCCGGGACAGGGGTCCACGAGCAGTACTTC.

The chain is built from TRBV4-2 and TRBJ2-2, with D perhaps TRBD1 (6 bases). The CDR3 is 15 residues long. V lost 1 base, J lost 0 bases, and 6 bases lay in between. Per the germline V gene, CDR1 is LGHNA and CDR2 is YNFKEQ. The CDR3 sequence is CASSQGTANTGELFF. The CDR3 nucleotides read TGTGCCAGCAGCCAAGGGACAGCGAACACCGGGGAGCTGTTTTTT.

The rearrangement links TRBV6-5 to TRBJ1-4; D may be TRBD1 (6 bases). Germline CDR1 MNHEY, CDR2 SVGAGI. V lost 5 bases to trimming and J lost 6 bases, with 16 bases between them. This CDR3 region has 15 residues. CDR3 nucleotides: TGTGCCAGCAGTATGGGAGGGGGGTATCATGAAAAACTGTTTTTT. Its protein product is CASSMGGGYHEKLFF.

The V gene is TRBV9, the J gene TRBJ1-6; TRBD1 matches at 8 bases. This CDR3 spans 15 amino acids. J lost 9 bases, V lost 3 bases, and 8 bases had no gene match. Per the germline V gene, CDR1 is SGDLS and CDR2 is YYNGEE. The CDR3, as DNA: TGTGCCAGCAGCGGAAGCGGGACAGGTGGTTCACCCCTCCACTTT. This translates into CASSGSGTGGSPLHF.